This is a list of T cell receptor beta chains from one sample in a study of blood T cell repertoires in COVID-19. TCRdb's copy holds only in-frame clones and misses some; the assay was immunoSEQ multiplex PCR. The sample shows around 250,000 clones, about 90% of them seen only once. Sequences were obtained from peripheral blood. The source of these receptors is a man aged 60 to 75 with acute or convalescent COVID-19. CDR3s leave out the opening cysteine and the closing phenylalanine or tryptophan.

TRBV6-2/TRBV6-3 ASSTRGTGGVGVTGELF
TRBV14 ASSFRGQNWAF
TRBV28 ASSTYRGTHTEAF
TRBV29-1 SVRLDYNEQF
TRBV4-1 ASSQDSGSFTGELF
TRBV5-1 ASSLLAGETQY
TRBV28 ASRTTGTDGELF
TRBV6-2/TRBV6-3 ASSQTGGDGYT
TRBV5-6 ASSSWRSRGTGELF
TRBV6-1 ASSEAGGPRETQY
TRBV5-1 ASSFGTGVTEAF
TRBV3-1/TRBV3-2 ASSQGQGRGGGNIQY
TRBV6-6 ASSYGLERRNEQY
TRBV20-1 SASVVEGYT
TRBV18 ASSPVIGSSYEQY
TRBV5-1 ASSGQGFMNTEAF
TRBV28 ASSYPGQQETQY
TRBV30 AWSKQGLGNTEAF
TRBV29-1 SVSGTGGSYEQY
TRBV7-2 ASSLGGSPGETQY
TRBV18 ASSPLGQGEAEAF
TRBV7-2 ASSPGTGTYGYT
TRBV29-1 SVELGGASPGEQF
TRBV4-1 ASSQDSRTAANYGYT
TRBV6-5 ASRRGNLGNQPQH
TRBV4-2 ASSQALGRGGSDTQY
TRBV28 ASIPAGRGTSSYNEQF
TRBV5-3 ARSLAYCDYQY
TRBV4-3 ASSQRGQIGEKLF
TRBV7-2 ASSLGAGGREQY
TRBV28 ASRRQGEVSTEAF
TRBV14 ASSRRAGVYNEQF
TRBV7-9 ASSSSGDREGETQY
TRBV5-6 ASSLGGAGEKLF
TRBV28 ASIRLAGGTDTQY
TRBV19 ASSIIKGSFTYEQY
TRBV19 ASSRGQGDQPQH
TRBV7-3 ASSEGTGGPLDTQY
TRBV11-2 ASSPWTSGRAGVVGELF
TRBV6-5 ASGTQGREAF
TRBV28 ASSSRQGARDEQY
TRBV28 ASSLSAGSYEQY
TRBV19 ASSRLAGNTDTQY
TRBV11-3 ASSLESSGSQIQF
TRBV9 ASSEAGALNTEAF
TRBV7-9 ASNLGQVNEKLF
TRBV9 ASSVVGAWGAKNIQY
TRBV9 ASSVGTSGFSYEQY
TRBV9 ASSAKASGATGELF